This T cell receptor beta chain was recorded in a study of tumor-infiltrating lymphocytes in primary liver carcinoma. Study information: Samples had roughly 3.65 to 8 million productive TCRbeta reads, comparable between tissue types.

The CDR3 has 13 residues. The germline V and J ends were trimmed by 5 bases and 5 bases, with 12 bases remaining between them. Ten or more counts support this clonotype. Blood RNA was derived from unsorted whole blood, and germline DNA was extracted too. Priming with a constant-region primer yielded TCR beta cDNA from about 540 ng total RNA. Each TCR beta library was derived from three nested multiplex PCR rounds that employed slightly modified ARM-PCR. For roughly 10 cycles apiece, the opening two PCR rounds ran with TRBV1-TRBV30 forward primers and a C-beta reverse primer. Each CDR3 protein gets one entry after TCRdb re-called the multiplex PCR reads with MiXCR. The table records approximately 330,000 distinct CDR3 sequences, almost 65% of them present only once.

The source material was peripheral blood. The sequence was collected from a man in his forties with primary liver carcinoma and hepatitis B virus infection. The rearrangement links TRBV12-3 or TRBV12-4 to TRBJ1-2; D is uncertain. CDR3 bases: TGTGCCAGCAGTAGGACGGGAGAATATGGCTACACCTTC. Protein sequence: CASSRTGEYGYTF.